This TCR beta chain was profiled in a study of shared clonotypes between healthy human individuals. Across the study: A few men and a couple of women, aged 18 to 49, were donors. The study, taken as a whole, reports: Only blood samples were collected, and tissue repertoires likely differ. In having few donors, the study represented limited genetic and exposure-history diversity.

Trimming removed 6 bases at V and 0 bases at J, with 6 bases between. The CDR3 consists of 13 residues. Germline V gene sequence: CDR1 MDHEN, CDR2 SYDVKM. Regarding this clone: Its antigen is undetermined.

Several immunoSEQ plates received, in even portions, the genomic DNA of each subset. The assay was immunoSEQ multiplex PCR, and TCRdb's table has in-frame clones only and misses some. The table shows about 660,000 clones, with about 74% occurring only once. The rearrangement links TRBV28 to TRBJ1-5; no definite D call. The origin of this receptor is a woman in her 30s in good health. Sequenced input: memory CD4+ T cells sorted from blood. Subset in this sample: CD45RA-negative fraction. Here the CDR3 reads CASRTNSNQPQHF. The CDR3 coding sequence is TGTGCCAGCAGGACAAATAGCAATCAGCCCCAGCATTTT. The whole variable domain, filled in from reference TRBV28 and TRBJ1-5, reads DVKVTQSSRYLVKRTGEKVFLECVQDMDHENMFWYRQDPGLGLRLIYFSYDVKMKEKGDIPEGYSVSREKKERFSLILESASTNQTSMYLCASRTNSNQPQHFGDGTRLSIL.